Detailed here is one TCR beta chain. Germline CDR1 is GTSNPN and CDR2 is SVGIG (reference sequence). Trimming pared 3 bases from V and 2 bases from J, leaving 7 bases between. The CDR3 sequence is 13 residues long. The record originates from a study of cytotoxic CD8 clonotypes in ibrutinib-treated CLL. TCRdb's table, derived via immunoSEQ multiplex PCR, lists solely in-frame clones and lacks some. The table has about 50,000 clones, over 65% seen once. The V gene is TRBV30, the J gene TRBJ2-2; D gene ambiguous. This sample comprised PBMCs, obtained after 24 months of ibrutinib treatment. This TCR came from a human donor with chronic lymphocytic leukemia. The CDR3 reads CAWRGFNTGELFF. The DNA of the CDR3 is TGTGCCTGGAGGGGGTTTAACACCGGGGAGCTGTTTTTT.